A selection of T cell receptor beta chains follows, all from one sample in a study of cytotoxic CD8 clonotypes in ibrutinib-treated CLL. The repertoire was sequenced with immunoSEQ multiplex PCR; TCRdb's copy has only in-frame clones and lacks some. The sample lists 300,000 to 350,000 clones; almost 80% were seen once. Sequencing was performed on PBMCs, taken before ibrutinib treatment. Receptor source: a human donor with chronic lymphocytic leukemia. Both conserved end residues are part of each CDR3.

j_call: TRBJ1-1
cdr3_length: 13
v_call: TRBV12-5
cdr3_aa: CASGLVWNTEAFF

j_call: TRBJ1-1
cdr3_length: 14
v_call: TRBV27
cdr3_aa: CASRLGGGWTEAFF

j_call: TRBJ2-6
cdr3_length: 16
v_call: TRBV2
cdr3_aa: CASSDLARAGANVLTF

j_call: TRBJ2-7
cdr3_length: 14
v_call: TRBV5-1
cdr3_aa: CASSLVGTTYEQYF

j_call: TRBJ1-1
cdr3_length: 15
v_call: TRBV27
cdr3_aa: CASSLFGALWAEAFF

j_call: TRBJ2-2
cdr3_length: 17
v_call: TRBV10-3
cdr3_aa: CAISESVRARGTGELFF

j_call: TRBJ2-1
cdr3_length: 15
v_call: TRBV7-2
cdr3_aa: CASSLTSGTYNEQFF

j_call: TRBJ2-1
cdr3_length: 14
v_call: TRBV5-6
cdr3_aa: CASSGDLLSNEQFF

j_call: TRBJ2-2
cdr3_length: 13
v_call: TRBV5-1
cdr3_aa: CASSWGNTGELFF

j_call: TRBJ1-5
cdr3_length: 12
v_call: TRBV7-9
cdr3_aa: CASSLGNQPQHF

j_call: TRBJ2-7
cdr3_length: 15
v_call: TRBV7-3
cdr3_aa: CASSRAGGAGYEQYF

j_call: TRBJ2-7
cdr3_length: 14
v_call: TRBV6-1
cdr3_aa: CASRADRGYYEQYF

j_call: TRBJ1-2
cdr3_length: 15
v_call: TRBV6-1
cdr3_aa: CASSEVGGARGGYTF

j_call: TRBJ2-5
cdr3_length: 17
v_call: TRBV28
cdr3_aa: CASSFGQGRAIRGTQYF

j_call: TRBJ1-2
cdr3_length: 12
v_call: TRBV25-1
cdr3_aa: CASSEYGSGYTF

j_call: TRBJ1-2
cdr3_length: 14
v_call: TRBV15
cdr3_aa: CATSRDRGFYGYTF

j_call: TRBJ2-2
cdr3_length: 15
v_call: TRBV30
cdr3_aa: CAWSVDGRLAGELFF

j_call: TRBJ1-1
cdr3_length: 14
v_call: TRBV5-6
cdr3_aa: CASSLAYGNTEAFF

j_call: TRBJ2-2
cdr3_length: 14
v_call: TRBV9
cdr3_aa: CASSVGAGTGELFF

j_call: TRBJ2-7
cdr3_length: 17
v_call: TRBV11-1
cdr3_aa: CASSYGLAGVPAYEQYF

j_call: TRBJ1-6
cdr3_length: 16
v_call: TRBV7-2
cdr3_aa: CASSPIDRQLNSPLHF

j_call: TRBJ1-1
cdr3_length: 15
v_call: TRBV4-2
cdr3_aa: CASSQAGVGNTEAFF

j_call: TRBJ2-7
cdr3_length: 17
v_call: TRBV4-3
cdr3_aa: CASSQGTGAGGTYEQYF

j_call: TRBJ1-5
cdr3_length: 15
v_call: TRBV29-1
cdr3_aa: CSVRDTAYSNQPQHF

j_call: TRBJ2-1
cdr3_length: 14
v_call: TRBV15
cdr3_aa: CATSRDLSGNEQFF

j_call: TRBJ1-5
cdr3_length: 17
v_call: TRBV10-2
cdr3_aa: CASSESWRTATNQPQHF

j_call: TRBJ2-2
cdr3_length: 15
v_call: TRBV11-2
cdr3_aa: CASTAQGMNTGELFF

j_call: TRBJ2-1
cdr3_length: 15
v_call: TRBV9
cdr3_aa: CASSSGGEAYNEQFF

j_call: TRBJ1-3
cdr3_length: 17
v_call: TRBV4-3
cdr3_aa: CASSQDQPKSSGNTIYF

j_call: TRBJ1-4
cdr3_length: 14
v_call: TRBV18
cdr3_aa: CASSPGPTNEKLFF

j_call: TRBJ2-1
cdr3_length: 14
v_call: TRBV4-3
cdr3_aa: CASSHRTGGDEQFF

j_call: TRBJ1-2
cdr3_length: 13
v_call: TRBV27
cdr3_aa: CASSATGTYGYTF

j_call: TRBJ2-1
cdr3_length: 12
v_call: TRBV7-9
cdr3_aa: CATDRVRNEQFF

j_call: TRBJ1-5
cdr3_length: 14
v_call: TRBV6-5
cdr3_aa: CATPGGDESQPQHF

j_call: TRBJ2-5
cdr3_length: 15
v_call: TRBV14
cdr3_aa: CASSSEFTGQETQYF

j_call: TRBJ2-7
cdr3_length: 11
v_call: TRBV7-6
cdr3_aa: CASSFSSEQYF

j_call: TRBJ2-1
cdr3_length: 15
v_call: TRBV5-1
cdr3_aa: CASSLKRQSYNEQFF

j_call: TRBJ1-5
cdr3_length: 15
v_call: TRBV28
cdr3_aa: CASSLGGGSNQPQHF

j_call: TRBJ2-1
cdr3_length: 16
v_call: TRBV12-5
cdr3_aa: CASGSRVGRTYTEQFF

j_call: TRBJ2-5
cdr3_length: 14
v_call: TRBV5-4
cdr3_aa: CASSTQQGLETQYF

j_call: TRBJ1-1
cdr3_length: 13
v_call: TRBV27
cdr3_aa: CASRDQGKAEAFF

j_call: TRBJ2-7
cdr3_length: 16
v_call: TRBV6-7
cdr3_aa: CASSNRQGTCYYEQYF

j_call: TRBJ2-7
cdr3_length: 14
v_call: TRBV6-5
cdr3_aa: CASRLGLAGYEQYF

j_call: TRBJ1-1
cdr3_length: 14
v_call: TRBV27
cdr3_aa: CASTNWGRNTEAFF

j_call: TRBJ1-1
cdr3_length: 15
v_call: TRBV30
cdr3_aa: CAWSVPDRVGTEAFF

j_call: TRBJ1-2
cdr3_length: 16
v_call: TRBV18
cdr3_aa: CASSFPPTGFDYGYTF

j_call: TRBJ1-1
cdr3_length: 15
v_call: TRBV28
cdr3_aa: CASSSPDGMNTEAFF

j_call: TRBJ2-7
cdr3_length: 15
v_call: TRBV5-1
cdr3_aa: CASSLAGSSSYEQYF

j_call: TRBJ2-7
cdr3_length: 18
v_call: TRBV2
cdr3_aa: CASKRSPAWGEPPYEQYF

j_call: TRBJ2-7
cdr3_length: 15
v_call: TRBV5-8
cdr3_aa: CASTLDFLATYEQYF

j_call: TRBJ1-2
cdr3_length: 14
v_call: TRBV18
cdr3_aa: CASSPTSDNYGYTF

j_call: TRBJ2-7
cdr3_length: 17
v_call: TRBV5-1
cdr3_aa: CASSWGLAGGLSYEQYF

j_call: TRBJ2-1
cdr3_length: 16
v_call: TRBV11-3
cdr3_aa: CASSLGGTGKHNEQFF

j_call: TRBJ2-5
cdr3_length: 15
v_call: TRBV6-5
cdr3_aa: CASSHRAGLQETQYF

j_call: TRBJ1-2
cdr3_length: 13
v_call: TRBV30
cdr3_aa: CAWSRDENYGYTF

j_call: TRBJ2-1
cdr3_length: 20
v_call: TRBV4-1
cdr3_aa: CASSQERPPGNGAGGDEQFF

j_call: TRBJ1-1
cdr3_length: 13
v_call: TRBV6-5
cdr3_aa: CASRRQRNTEAFF

j_call: TRBJ1-2
cdr3_length: 13
v_call: TRBV29-1
cdr3_aa: CSDEGQGTYGYTF